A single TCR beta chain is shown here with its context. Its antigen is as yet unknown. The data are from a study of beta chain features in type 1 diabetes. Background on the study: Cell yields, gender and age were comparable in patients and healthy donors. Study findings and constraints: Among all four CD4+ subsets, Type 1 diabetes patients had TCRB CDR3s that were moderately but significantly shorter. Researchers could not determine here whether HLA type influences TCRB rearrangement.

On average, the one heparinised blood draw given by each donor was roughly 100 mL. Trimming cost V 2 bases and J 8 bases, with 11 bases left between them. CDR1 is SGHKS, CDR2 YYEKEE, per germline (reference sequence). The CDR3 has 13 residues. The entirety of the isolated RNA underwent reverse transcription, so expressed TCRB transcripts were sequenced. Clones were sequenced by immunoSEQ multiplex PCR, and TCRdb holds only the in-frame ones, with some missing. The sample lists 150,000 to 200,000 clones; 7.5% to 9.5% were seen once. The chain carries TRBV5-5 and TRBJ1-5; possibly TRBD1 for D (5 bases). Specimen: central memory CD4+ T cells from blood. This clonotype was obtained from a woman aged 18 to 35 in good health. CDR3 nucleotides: TGTGCCAGCAGCTTTCAAGGGGCTGAGCCCCAGCATTTT. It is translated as CASSFQGAEPQHF.